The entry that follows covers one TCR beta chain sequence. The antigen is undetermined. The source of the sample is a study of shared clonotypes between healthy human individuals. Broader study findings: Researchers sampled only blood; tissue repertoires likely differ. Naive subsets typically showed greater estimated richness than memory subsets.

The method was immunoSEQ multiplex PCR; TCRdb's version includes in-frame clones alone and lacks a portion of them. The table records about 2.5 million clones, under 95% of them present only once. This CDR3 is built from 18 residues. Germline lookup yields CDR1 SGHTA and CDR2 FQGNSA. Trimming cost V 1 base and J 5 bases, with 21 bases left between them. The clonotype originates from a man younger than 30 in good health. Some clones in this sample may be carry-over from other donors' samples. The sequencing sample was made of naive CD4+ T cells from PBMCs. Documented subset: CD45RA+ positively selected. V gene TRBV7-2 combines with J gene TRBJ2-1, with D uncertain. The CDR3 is CASSLGPIFEAGNNEQFF. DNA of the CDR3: TGTGCCAGCAGCTTAGGGCCCATATTTGAGGCAGGAAACAATGAGCAGTTCTTC.